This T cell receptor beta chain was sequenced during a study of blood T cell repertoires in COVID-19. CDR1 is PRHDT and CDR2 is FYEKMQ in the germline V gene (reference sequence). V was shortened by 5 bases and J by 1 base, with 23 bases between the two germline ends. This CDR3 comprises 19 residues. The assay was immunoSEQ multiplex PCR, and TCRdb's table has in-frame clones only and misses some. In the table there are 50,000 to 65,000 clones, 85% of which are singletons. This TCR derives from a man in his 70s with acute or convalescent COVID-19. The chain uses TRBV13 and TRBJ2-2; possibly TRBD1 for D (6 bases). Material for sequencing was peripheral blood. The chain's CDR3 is CASSPLFAPGQKNTGELFF. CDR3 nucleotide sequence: TGTGCCAGCAGCCCGTTGTTTGCTCCGGGACAAAAGAACACCGGGGAGCTGTTTTTT. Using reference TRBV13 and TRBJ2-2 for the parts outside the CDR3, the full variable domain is AAGVIQSPRHLIKEKRETATLKCYPIPRHDTVYWYQQGPGQDPQFLISFYEKMQSDKGSIPDRFSAQQFSDYHSELNMSSLELGDSALYFCASSPLFAPGQKNTGELFFGEGSRLTVL.